Presented here are 7 T cell receptor beta chains from one specimen sequenced in a study of CD8 T cells in ankylosing spondylitis. Antigen specificity for these receptors is unknown. General study findings and limits: Fewer than 10 highly homologous variants made up a TCR beta motif that seemed to typify ankylosing spondylitis blood.

TCRdb independently ran MiXCR on the 5' RACE reads; one entry per CDR3 protein. The sample holds around 440,000 distinct CDR3 sequences, approximately 17% seen once. What was sequenced was blood, either unsorted or a sorted T cell fraction (not recorded which). These receptors all come from a male donor with ankylosing spondylitis.

The chain employs TRBV19 and TRBJ2-6, with TRBD1 matching over 9 bases. The CDR3 covers 18 residues. CDR1 LNHDA and CDR2 SQIVND come from the germline V gene (reference sequence). The junction had 8 bases not matched to a gene; V was cut back by 5 bases and J by 0 bases. CDR3 coding DNA: TGTGCCAGTAGTCCGGACGGGACAGGGTCCTCTGGGGCCAACGTCCTGACTTTC. It specifies CASSPDGTGSSGANVLTF. The variable domain in full, with the rest retrieved from reference TRBV19 and TRBJ2-6, is DGGITQSPKYLFRKEGQNVTLSCEQNLNHDAMYWYRQDPGQGLRLIYYSQIVNDFQKGDIAEGYSVSREKKESFPLTVTSAQKNPTAFYLCASSPDGTGSSGANVLTFGAGSRLTVL.

This chain joins TRBV24-1 and TRBJ2-2; 10 positions match TRBD1. CDR1 and CDR2 from the germline V gene are KGHDR and SFDVKD. The CDR3 length is 17 residues. V was pared by 4 bases and J by 3 bases, with 7 bases of the junction left unmatched. CDR3 nucleotides: TGTGCCACCAGTGACCTACGAGGGACAGGGGACACCGGGGAGCTGTTTTTT. This gives the protein CATSDLRGTGDTGELFF.

This clonotype was seen at least ten times. The V call is TRBV10-3, the J call TRBJ2-3; a possible D gene is TRBD1 (5 bases). Germline V gives CDR1 ENHRY, CDR2 SYGVKD. This CDR3 is 12 amino acids long. Trimming cost V 6 bases and J 2 bases, with 6 bases left between them. CDR3 amino acids: CAISRDTDTQYF. The CDR3 bases are TGTGCCATCAGCAGGGACACAGATACGCAGTATTTT.

This clonotype was recorded a few times. This chain connects TRBV20-1 to TRBJ1-5; maybe TRBD1 (5 bases). Trimming removed 5 bases from V and 0 bases from J, with 11 bases in between. Germline CDR1 and CDR2: DFQATT and SNEGSKA (reference sequence). The length of the CDR3 is 14 residues. The DNA for the CDR3 is TGCAGTGCTGGGGGTGAGGGTAGCAATCAGCCCCAGCATTTT. It specifies CSAGGEGSNQPQHF.

J is TRBJ2-1 and V is TRBV15; no clear D gene. The CDR3 has 13 residues. The V gene lost 2 bases and the J gene lost 8 bases, with 10 bases spanning the gap. In germline, CDR1 is LNHNV, CDR2 YYDKDF (reference sequence). The CDR3, as DNA: TGTGCCACCAGCAGACCTTCCGGGCATGAGCAGTTCTTC. This gives the protein CATSRPSGHEQFF. The full variable domain, completed using reference TRBV15 and TRBJ2-1, is DAMVIQNPRYQVTQFGKPVTLSCSQTLNHNVMYWYQQKSSQAPKLLFHYYDKDFNNEADTPDNFQSRRPNTSFCFLDIRSPGLGDTAMYLCATSRPSGHEQFFGPGTRLTVL.

In its sample, this clonotype was seen a few times. This chain joins TRBV18 and TRBJ2-7; TRBD2 matches at 7 bases. The length of the CDR3 is 17 residues. Per the germline V gene, CDR1 is KGHSH and CDR2 is LQKENI. V shed 1 base, J shed 1 base, and the junction held 10 bases outside the gene matches. DNA for the CDR3: TGTGCCAGCTCACCACTCAGCGGTAGCGGGTCTTCCTACGAGCAGTACTTC. Its protein is CASSPLSGSGSSYEQYF.

The chain uses TRBV27 and TRBJ2-3, with 12 bases that match TRBD2. The CDR3 is 16 residues long. Germline V gene lookup returns CDR1 MNHEY and CDR2 SMNVEV (reference sequence). Trimming at V came to 4 bases and at J to 5 bases, leaving 7 bases not matched to a gene. The CDR3 loop reads CASSSGLAGKIDTQYF. The DNA for the CDR3 is TGTGCCAGCAGTTCCGGACTAGCGGGGAAGATAGATACGCAGTATTTT.